These T cell receptor beta chains were read from a single sample in a study of technical replicates of blood from a few donors. This table comes from immunoSEQ multiplex PCR, and its TCRdb copy is limited to in-frame clones, with some not included. The sample consists of approximately 88,000 clones, 96% of them appearing once. The sequenced sample was T cells isolated from PBMCs. The receptors come from a human donor in good health. Each CDR3 is given with its conserved first and last residue. The order of the fields is V gene, D gene, J gene, CDR3 protein. A D gene is named only where the DNA matches it firmly.

>TRBV27|NA|TRBJ1-1
CASSLSMGAGGDTEAFF
>TRBV11-3|TRBD1|TRBJ1-2
CASSSDRANGYTF
>TRBV27|TRBD2|TRBJ2-1
CASSLWAGGASYNEQFF
>TRBV7-6|TRBD2|TRBJ2-1
CASSTLAGVFYNEQFF
>TRBV4-1|NA|TRBJ2-3
CASSQVGSDTQYF
>TRBV30|NA|TRBJ2-1
CAWSAASRDEQFF
>TRBV2|NA|TRBJ2-3
CARGDTPDTQYF
>TRBV18|TRBD1|TRBJ1-3
CASSLVPGQTGNTIYF
>TRBV11-3|NA|TRBJ2-3
CASSSRLVRDTQYF
>TRBV7-9|NA|TRBJ2-1
CASSETPRAMGGNEQFF
>TRBV11-2|NA|TRBJ1-2
CASSLDSGRDGYTF
>TRBV30|TRBD2|TRBJ2-1
CAWIGTSGIYNEQFF
>TRBV12-5|NA|TRBJ2-1
CASATHGGNEQFF
>TRBV7-9|NA|TRBJ1-4
CASSPRGSEKLFF
>TRBV28|NA|TRBJ2-1
CASSLFVFRGNEQFF
>TRBV6-6|TRBD1|TRBJ1-1
CASRPGGARAEAFF
>TRBV5-1|TRBD2|TRBJ2-1
CASSRLAGPSYNEQFF
>TRBV11-2|TRBD2|TRBJ2-7
CASSLEVYVGGPVYEQYF
>TRBV5-6|TRBD2|TRBJ2-7
CASSHAGAQQYF
>TRBV19|TRBD1|TRBJ1-5
CASSAQGDWDQPQHF
>TRBV6-5|NA|TRBJ1-2
CASSYGTGLAGYTF
>TRBV2|TRBD1|TRBJ1-2
CASREMTGADYGYTF
>TRBV7-3|TRBD1|TRBJ1-1
CASRTGGGYTEAFF
>TRBV9|TRBD2|TRBJ2-7
CASSAGTSGFAYEQYF
>TRBV29-1|NA|TRBJ2-2
CSVEGAGHGELFF
>TRBV10-3|NA|TRBJ2-7
CAISLTGQGDEQYF
>TRBV18|NA|TRBJ2-6
CASSPHAPGSSGANVLTF
>TRBV6-5|TRBD1|TRBJ2-1
CASSTPQGALNEQFF
>TRBV19|TRBD1|TRBJ1-2
CASREPKTGNGYTF
>TRBV27|NA|TRBJ2-1
CASSFNDQGPTDEQFF
>TRBV11-2|NA|TRBJ2-7
CASTLRPDNSYEQYF
>TRBV4-1|NA|TRBJ1-3
CASSQEGGARFSGNTIYF
>TRBV5-1|TRBD2|TRBJ2-7
CASSQLAVDEQYF
>TRBV9|NA|TRBJ2-5
CASSVTGQGVQETQYF
>TRBV5-4|NA|TRBJ2-3
CASSFLLGRGTDTQYF
>TRBV29-1|TRBD1|TRBJ1-1
CSVVRGLGTEAFF
>TRBV27|NA|TRBJ2-7
CASSLDRFSYEQYF
>TRBV25-1|NA|TRBJ2-1
CASSELGERDNEQFF
>TRBV7-8|NA|TRBJ1-5
CASSLSRGFSNQPQHF
>TRBV27|NA|TRBJ1-1
CASSFFWTDEAFF
>TRBV2|NA|TRBJ2-5
CASSDPGQMYQETQYF
>TRBV11-3|TRBD2|TRBJ2-7
CASSFDGTSDSYEQYF
>TRBV7-3|TRBD2|TRBJ2-7
CASSPLSGSYEQYF
>TRBV7-9|TRBD2|TRBJ2-1
CASSLASGISYNEQFF
>TRBV7-6|TRBD1|TRBJ2-2
CASSTGDRPGELFF
>TRBV6-5|NA|TRBJ1-1
CASSLTLGLPATEAFF